The 12 T cell receptor beta chains in this list originate from one sample, sequenced in a study of tumor and adjacent non-tumor tissue in lung cancer. Three rounds of nested PCR, following a modified ARM-PCR protocol, produced the TCRbeta library. TCRdb called the multiplex PCR reads again in MiXCR, with one record for every CDR3 protein. The sample lists 75,000 to 95,000 distinct CDR3 sequences; around 64% were seen once. RNA was extracted from bulk tissue without any cell sorting. The specimen sequenced was lung tumor tissue. Receptor source: a man between 60 and 75 years old with non-small cell lung cancer.

As for this clonotype: Because the CDR3 is missing its conserved closing phenylalanine or tryptophan, this is likely a read error. The rearrangement joins TRBV12-3 or TRBV12-4 to TRBJ2-3; tentatively, D is TRBD2 (6 bases). The CDR3 contains 14 residues. CDR3: CASSLVEGPDTQYL. The CDR3, as DNA: TGTGCGAGCAGTTTAGTGGAGGGGCCAGATACGCAGTATTTA.

With regard to this clonotype: A much larger clone is a single base away; this may be a read error. The chain recombines TRBV11-2 with TRBJ2-1, with D uncertain. Trimming shortened V by 5 bases and J by 0 bases, and 14 bases separated the two germline ends. The CDR3 loop spans 16 amino acids. Looked up from germline, CDR1 is SGHAT and CDR2 is FQNNGV. CDR3 coding DNA: TGTGCCAGCAGCCCCCGGAATAGCCTCTCCTACAATGAGCAGTTCTTC. It is translated as CASSPRNSLSYNEQFF.

This clonotype counts as medium-sized (0.01 to 0.1%). The gene calls are TRBV11-1 and TRBJ2-7; 9 nucleotides match TRBD1. CDR1 SGHAT and CDR2 FQDESV come from the germline V gene (reference sequence). J gave up 3 bases and V 6 bases, and 6 bases lay outside the gene matches. The CDR3 is 14 amino acids. CDR3 protein: CASSMSDRGYEQYF. CDR3 nucleotide sequence: TGTGCCAGCAGTATGTCGGACAGGGGCTACGAGCAGTACTTC. Full variable domain (outside the CDR3, taken from reference TRBV11-1 and TRBJ2-7): EAEVAQSPRYKITEKSQAVAFWCDPISGHATLYWYRQILGQGPELLVQFQDESVVDDSQLPKDRFSAERLKGVDSTLKIQPAELGDSAMYLCASSMSDRGYEQYFGPGTRLTVT.

This clonotype was detected a few times. Possible read error: a much larger clone is one base away. The chain employs TRBV6-5 and TRBJ2-3; D assignment may be TRBD1 or TRBD2 (5 bases each). The CDR3 consists of 14 residues. Germline V gives CDR1 MNHEY, CDR2 SVGAGI. The CDR3 region is CASRDSGRGDTHYF. The CDR3 DNA reads TGTGCCAGCAGGGATAGTGGGAGAGGGGATACGCACTATTTT.

The chain couples TRBV19 to TRBJ1-1; D may be TRBD1 (6 bases). CDR3 size: 15 residues. Germline V gene sequence: CDR1 LNHDA, CDR2 SQIVND (reference sequence). V lost 1 base and J 5 bases, leaving 14 bases between the germline ends. The CDR3 region is CASSIGPRGGTEAFF. The CDR3 DNA is TGTGCCAGTAGTATAGGTCCCAGGGGAGGAACTGAAGCTTTCTTT. The variable domain in full, completed from reference TRBV19 and TRBJ1-1, reads DGGITQSPKYLFRKEGQNVTLSCEQNLNHDAMYWYRQDPGQGLRLIYYSQIVNDFQKGDIAEGYSVSREKKESFPLTVTSAQKNPTAFYLCASSIGPRGGTEAFFGQGTRLTVV.

This clonotype was counted ten times or more. The V call is TRBV20-1, the J call TRBJ1-1; D is perhaps TRBD1 (5 bases). The CDR3 loop spans 15 amino acids. V was cut by 5 bases and J by 0 bases, with 16 bases left in between. Germline loops: CDR1 DFQATT, CDR2 SNEGSKA (reference sequence). CDR3: CSARQYGGVNTEAFF. Written as DNA, the CDR3 is TGCAGTGCTCGTCAGTACGGGGGGGTGAACACTGAAGCTTTCTTT.

In the case of this clonotype: The conserved closing phenylalanine or tryptophan is absent in this CDR3, likely reflecting a read error. This rearrangement joins TRBV6-6 to TRBJ1-1, with TRBD1 as a possible D gene (5 bases). This CDR3 is built from 14 residues. V was clipped by 6 bases and J by 3 bases, with 14 bases between them. Germline loops: CDR1 MNHNY, CDR2 SVGAGI (reference sequence). The DNA for the CDR3 is TGTGCCAGCAGATCCGGGACGGGGGACACTGAAGCTTTCTCT. This gives the protein CASRSGTGDTEAFS.

The chain carries TRBV6-5 and TRBJ1-2; no firm D call. Germline V gives CDR1 MNHEY, CDR2 SVGAGI. The CDR3 consists of 13 residues. This CDR3 reads CTGSYIGNRGYTF. In DNA, the CDR3 is TGTACCGGCAGCTATATAGGGAATCGTGGCTACACCTTC.

J is TRBJ1-2 and V is TRBV11-3, with TRBD1 matching over 9 bases. Germline CDR1 reads SGHNT; CDR2 reads YENEEA. This CDR3 spans 14 amino acids. V was clipped by 5 bases and J by 6 bases; unmatched bases: 7. CDR3 sequence (DNA): TGTGCCAGCAGCGCCGGGACAGGGTTTAATGGCTACACCTTC. Amino acid sequence: CASSAGTGFNGYTF.

The chain recombines TRBV29-1 with TRBJ2-7; perhaps TRBD1 as D (6 bases). The length of the CDR3 is 14 residues. V was trimmed by 3 bases and J by 6 bases, leaving 18 bases between them. CDR1 and CDR2 from the germline V gene are SQVTM and ANQGSEA. The CDR3, as DNA: TGCAGCGTTGAGCCCCTAACAGGGTCAGCCGAGCAGTACTTC. Residues: CSVEPLTGSAEQYF.

This clonotype has a count of ten or more. V gene TRBV12-3 or TRBV12-4 combines with J gene TRBJ2-7; D unresolved. V lost 1 base and J lost 3, with 10 bases in between. The CDR3 runs 14 residues. The DNA for the CDR3 is TGTGCCAGCAGTTTAGGTGTAGGAAGCTACGAGCAGTACTTC. This encodes CASSLGVGSYEQYF.

As to this clonotype: A much larger clone lies a single base off, so this may be a read error. The CDR3 nucleotides read TGCAGTGTCAGAAGAGGGATCTCCTACGAGCAGTACTTC. This sequence encodes CSVRRGISYEQYF. The rearrangement joins TRBV20-1 to TRBJ2-7; possible D gene TRBD2, 5 bases. The germline V and J ends were trimmed by 7 bases and 0 bases, with 13 bases remaining between them. Germline-derived CDR1 and CDR2 are DFQATT and SNEGSKA (reference sequence). The CDR3 length is 13 residues.